This T cell receptor beta chain was profiled in a study of cytomegalovirus exposure and HLA in healthy donors. Concerning this clone itself: Its specificity is not known.

Study observations and caveats: Cytomegalovirus status, reportedly, was diagnosed with high specificity and sensitivity by the classifier. According to a subsequent analysis, TCR clusters identified in the first cohort showed a tendency to co-occur across the roughly 120 validation repertoires. CMV antigen specificity was confirmed in vitro for a few CMV-associated chains. Listed as cytomegalovirus-associated were about 160 TCR beta chains.

V trimming: 0 bases; J trimming: 1 base; junction bases outside the gene matches: 11. Germline V gives CDR1 GTSNPN, CDR2 SVGIG (reference sequence). The CDR3 has 17 amino acids. Method: immunoSEQ multiplex PCR; TCRdb's copy keeps in-frame clones and lacks some. The sample holds around 350,000 clones; roughly 89% are singletons and the top ten take 0.83%. This TCR derives from a young woman in good health and CMV-seronegative. The J gene is TRBJ1-2, the V gene TRBV30; 7 bases agree with TRBD1. Material: PBMCs. The CDR3 reads CAWSVLRGTDVNYGYTF. In DNA form, the CDR3 reads TGTGCCTGGAGTGTACTCCGAGGGACAGACGTTAACTATGGCTACACCTTC.